The 18 T cell receptor beta chains listed next were all sequenced from one sample in a study of shared clonotypes between healthy human individuals. Assay used: immunoSEQ multiplex PCR; TCRdb lists only in-frame clones, some missing. The sample lists about 670,000 clones; roughly 78% were seen once. The sequencing input was memory CD4+ T cells sorted from blood. The subset: CD45RA-negative fraction. These receptors were obtained from a woman under 40 in good health.

J is TRBJ2-2 and V is TRBV6-4; the D gene is possibly TRBD1 (5 bases). Germline V gene sequence: CDR1 MRHNA, CDR2 SNTAGT. CDR3 length: 14 residues. The ends were cut back, 7 bases at V and 1 base at J, with 10 bases in the middle. CDR3 protein: CASKLQENTGELFF. Here the CDR3 DNA reads TGTGCCAGCAAGTTACAGGAGAACACCGGGGAGCTGTTTTTT.

This clone was observed a handful of times. The V gene is TRBV5-1, the J gene TRBJ2-1, with D tentatively TRBD1 (6 bases). The germline V gene has CDR1 SGHRS and CDR2 YFSETQ. The CDR3 sequence is 13 residues long. Trimming pared 1 base from V and 8 bases from J, leaving 10 bases between. CDR3 bases: TGCGCCAGCAGCTTGAATGGGGGCGATGAGCAGTTCTTC. This encodes CASSLNGGDEQFF.

The rearrangement uses TRBV5-4 and TRBJ2-7; tentative D call: TRBD1 (5 bases). CDR1 and CDR2 from the germline V gene are SGHNT and YYREEE (reference sequence). The ends were cut back, 6 bases at V and 0 bases at J, with 16 bases in the middle. The CDR3 covers 15 residues. This CDR3 is CASTTVPTVSYEQYF. The CDR3 bases are TGTGCCAGCACCACAGTCCCGACAGTCTCCTACGAGCAGTACTTC.

The V call is TRBV27, the J call TRBJ2-7, with 7 bases that match TRBD1. CDR3 length equals 17 residues. Germline V gives CDR1 MNHEY, CDR2 SMNVEV (reference sequence). The V and J ends lost 5 bases and 3 bases, in that order; junction bases with no gene match: 16. In nucleotides, the CDR3 is TGTGCCAGCAGTGCTCCCGGCGACAGGGCGAGAAACTACGAGCAGTACTTC. Its protein product is CASSAPGDRARNYEQYF.

This chain joins TRBV28 and TRBJ1-3; D is perhaps TRBD1 (5 bases). CDR1 and CDR2 from the germline V gene are MDHEN and SYDVKM. The CDR3 spans 13 residues. Trimming stripped 5 bases from V and 7 bases from J, with 12 bases between. CDR3 residues: CASSTQGTNTIYF. CDR3 in DNA: TGTGCCAGCAGTACCCAAGGGACGAACACCATATATTTT.

This clone has a handful of counts. V gene TRBV2 combines with J gene TRBJ1-2; D ambiguous. V lost 6 bases and J 5 bases, leaving 13 bases between the germline ends. The germline V gene encodes CDR1 SNHLY and CDR2 FYNNEI. CDR3 length equals 13 residues. CDR3 coding DNA: TGTGCCAGCAGGCCCCGCGGCCTATATGGCTACACCTTC. Its translation is CASRPRGLYGYTF.

The V and J genes are TRBV2 and TRBJ1-5, with D possibly being TRBD1 (5 bases). V shed 1 base and J shed 6 bases, with 7 bases lying between them. CDR3 length equals 13 residues. Germline CDR1 reads SNHLY; CDR2 reads FYNNEI. DNA of the CDR3: TGTGCCAGCAGTGAAGTGGGGGGTCAGCCCCAGCATTTT. Translating it yields CASSEVGGQPQHF.

This sequence joins TRBV9 and TRBJ1-2; the D gene is possibly TRBD1 (5 bases). Trimming removed 4 bases from V and 2 bases from J, with 12 bases in between. The germline gives CDR1 SGDLS, CDR2 YYNGEE. This CDR3 has 14 amino acids. The CDR3, as DNA: TGTGCCAGCAGCTCCGGGACGGGCAACTATGGCTACACCTTC. Its translation: CASSSGTGNYGYTF.

This chain links TRBV30 with TRBJ2-7, with D possibly matching TRBD1 (5 bases). This CDR3 comprises 13 residues. The germline CDR1 and CDR2 sequences are GTSNPN and SVGIG (reference sequence). Between the trimmed V and J ends, which lost 0 bases and 6 bases, there was a span of 12 bases. The CDR3 region is CAWSVRQGGEQYF. CDR3 nucleotide sequence: TGTGCCTGGAGTGTACGCCAGGGCGGCGAGCAGTACTTC.

The CDR3 sequence: CASSERGRNTGELFF. Here the CDR3 DNA reads TGTGCCAGCAGTGAAAGAGGGAGGAACACCGGGGAGCTGTTTTTT. The chain has TRBV25-1 and TRBJ2-2; weak D call: TRBD2 (5 bases). Germline assignment: CDR1 MGHDK and CDR2 SYGVNS. This CDR3 region has 15 residues. With 2 bases removed from V and 1 base from J, the gap between germline ends came to 8 bases.

The rearrangement uses TRBV10-2 and TRBJ2-7; 8 bases are shared with TRBD1. The CDR3 is 15 residues long. V trimming: 7 bases; J trimming: 4 bases; junction bases outside the gene matches: 12. Germline V gives CDR1 WSHSY, CDR2 SAAADI. CDR3 coding DNA: TGCGCCAGCATTCGGCAGGGGGCGAGTGTGTACGAGCAGTACTTC. It is translated as CASIRQGASVYEQYF.

The CDR3 DNA reads TGTGCCAGCCAACTAGCGGGAGTTTCCTACAATGAGCAGTTCTTC. Translated: CASQLAGVSYNEQFF. The chain uses TRBV27 and TRBJ2-1; 11 bases match TRBD2. From germline, CDR1 is MNHEY and CDR2 SMNVEV (reference sequence). CDR3 length: 15 amino acids. V trimming: 8 bases; J trimming: 1 base; junction bases outside the gene matches: 4.

The chain links TRBV30 to TRBJ1-1; 7 bases fit TRBD1. The CDR3 totals 15 residues. V shed 4 bases and J 1 base; nucleotides not matched to a gene: 9. Germline lookup yields CDR1 GTSNPN and CDR2 SVGIG (reference sequence). The CDR3 sequence is CAWTINRDRNTEAFF. The DNA for the CDR3 is TGTGCCTGGACGATAAACCGGGACAGGAACACTGAAGCTTTCTTT.

The chain uses TRBV28 and TRBJ2-1, with 7 bases aligning to TRBD1. Germline V gives CDR1 MDHEN, CDR2 SYDVKM. Trimming at V came to 5 bases and at J to 9 bases, leaving 10 bases not matched to a gene. This CDR3 contains 14 residues. Written as DNA, the CDR3 is TGTGCCAGCAGTCCAAGGGGACAGATCCGTGAGCAGTTCTTC. The encoded protein is CASSPRGQIREQFF.

The chain combines TRBV7-6 with TRBJ1-5; no definite D call. CDR3 size: 17 residues. Trimming took 2 bases from V and 1 from J, leaving 15 bases between them. Germline CDR1 is SGHVS and CDR2 is FNYEAQ. The CDR3 protein is CASSLRPPANSNQPQHF. The CDR3 DNA follows: TGTGCCAGCAGCTTAAGGCCACCGGCGAACAGCAATCAGCCCCAGCATTTT.

The rearrangement joins TRBV6-5 to TRBJ2-2; D is undetermined. The CDR3 consists of 14 residues. Looked up from germline, CDR1 is MNHEY and CDR2 is SVGAGI. The V end lost 4 bases, the J end lost 7 bases, and 13 bases lay between the germline ends. CDR3 nucleotide sequence: TGTGCCAGCAGTTCCTATTCCCCCCGCGGGGAGCTGTTTTTT. It translates to CASSSYSPRGELFF.

In nucleotides, the CDR3 is TGTGCCAGCAGCCAAGATCGAGGAAGCGGCTACGAGCAGTACTTC. Amino acid sequence: CASSQDRGSGYEQYF. The rearrangement links TRBV4-2 to TRBJ2-5, with D possibly matching TRBD2 (5 bases). The last part of the DNA fits TRBJ2-7 better; the J call may be wrong. Germline CDR1 LGHNA, CDR2 YNFKEQ. The CDR3 sequence is 15 residues long.

V is TRBV5-4 and J is TRBJ2-3; 8 nucleotides align to TRBD2. CDR1 SGHNT and CDR2 YYREEE come from the germline V gene (reference sequence). The V segment lost 3 bases and the J segment 5 bases; nucleotides outside the gene matches: 5. The CDR3 has 14 residues. CDR3 region: CASSSAGVGDTQYF. Written as DNA, the CDR3 is TGTGCCAGCAGCTCAGCGGGAGTAGGAGATACGCAGTATTTT.